These 9 T cell receptor beta chains share one sample of origin, sequenced in a study of T cells after yellow fever vaccination (dated by TCRdb to between 2017 and 2020). The treatment or condition label corresponds to: live attenuated yellow fever vaccine strain. The receptor library was made with 5' RACE. The reads were generated on an Illumina HiSeq 2500. The public reads were quality trimmed at Q25 with fastp and then assembled into clones with MiXCR by TCRdb, keeping productive beta chains. Rows are unified per CDR3 protein, each entry keeping the most common DNA and genes. Recorded for this sample are about 4,300 distinct CDR3 sequences; 3.5% to 4.5% of them occurred a single time. The ten largest clones represent about 60% of the sample. The sequenced sample was PBMCs, either bulk or a sorted T-cell subset (CD4+, CD8+, memory, or dextramer-sorted; not recorded which), obtained 15 days after the yellow fever booster vaccination. The source is a man aged 25-45 years who received the YFV17D yellow fever vaccine.

This clonotype is labeled medium-sized. The chain uses TRBV7-9 and TRBJ2-1; no clear D. Germline V gene data show CDR1 as SEHNR and CDR2 as FQNEAQ (reference sequence). The length of the CDR3 is 12 residues. The V end lost 5 bases, the J end lost 7 bases, and 9 bases lay between the germline ends. In DNA form, the CDR3 reads TGTGCCAGCAGCGCCTCTAAAAATGAGCAGTTCTTC. This gives the protein CASSASKNEQFF.

This clonotype was observed many times. The chain employs TRBV12-3 or TRBV12-4 and TRBJ1-2; possibly TRBD1 for D (5 bases). This CDR3 spans 14 amino acids. V was cut by 1 base and J by 5 bases, with 11 bases left in between. CDR3 DNA sequence: TGTGCCAGCAGTTTAGTGGGGACGGAATATGGCTACACCTTC. This gives the protein CASSLVGTEYGYTF.

Many counts were recorded for this clonotype. The V and J genes are TRBV20-1 and TRBJ1-2, with D possibly being TRBD1 (5 bases). Trimming took off 6 bases at V and 1 base at J, with 15 bases between the two ends. CDR3 size: 14 residues. Germline lookup yields CDR1 DFQATT and CDR2 SNEGSKA (reference sequence). The chain's CDR3 is CSAKPGDGNYGYTF. The CDR3 DNA is TGCAGTGCGAAGCCCGGGGACGGTAACTATGGCTACACCTTC.

This clonotype is judged medium-sized. The CDR3 is CSARRGREEETQYF. DNA of the CDR3: TGCAGTGCTAGAAGGGGTAGGGAGGAAGAGACCCAGTACTTC. The chain couples TRBV20-1 to TRBJ2-5; a possible D gene is TRBD2 (6 bases). The CDR3 covers 14 residues. Trimming stripped 2 bases from V and 3 bases from J, with 13 bases between. Germline CDR1 is DFQATT and CDR2 is SNEGSKA (reference sequence).

This clonotype is medium-sized by share. The rearrangement links TRBV6-1 to TRBJ2-2, with D perhaps TRBD2 (5 bases). Trimming removed 2 bases from V and 1 base from J, with 14 bases in between. From germline, CDR1 is MNHNS and CDR2 SASEGT. The CDR3 consists of 17 residues. CDR3 DNA: TGTGCCAGCAGTGAAAGGGTTCGACTATTGAACACCGGGGAGCTGTTTTTT. Protein sequence: CASSERVRLLNTGELFF.

In this sample, this clonotype is medium-sized. The V and J genes are TRBV3-1 and TRBJ2-3; D uncertain. CDR1 is LGHDT, CDR2 YNNKEL, per germline (reference sequence). Trimming removed 1 base at V and 4 bases at J, with 3 bases between. The CDR3 covers 12 residues. The CDR3 DNA reads as TGTGCCAGCAGCCAAGTATCAGATACGCAGTATTTT. Translating it yields CASSQVSDTQYF.

This clonotype has at least ten counts. The gene calls are TRBV20-1 and TRBJ2-7; D may correspond to TRBD1 or TRBD2 (5 bases each). Germline CDR1 and CDR2: DFQATT and SNEGSKA (reference sequence). The CDR3 is 14 amino acids. V was pared by 3 bases and J by 5 bases, with 17 bases between. DNA for the CDR3: TGCAGTGCTAGTAGGGACCAAGTTTCCCACGAGCAGTACTTC. Amino acid sequence: CSASRDQVSHEQYF.

Relative to its sample, this clonotype is hyperexpanded (1% or more). The CDR3 DNA reads TGTGCCAGCAGCTTAGGGACAGGGACTGAAGCTTTCTTT. It is translated as CASSLGTGTEAFF. The J gene is TRBJ1-1, the V gene TRBV13, with TRBD1 matching over 7 bases. This CDR3 comprises 13 residues. Germline V lookup: CDR1 PRHDT, CDR2 FYEKMQ (reference sequence). V trimming: 0 bases; J trimming: 5 bases; junction bases outside the gene matches: 0.

In its sample, this clonotype ranks as medium-sized (0.01 to 0.1%). In DNA, the CDR3 is TGCAGCGTTGAACTCGGGCAGACCCAGTACTTC. This encodes CSVELGQTQYF. The chain combines TRBV29-1 with TRBJ2-5; D gene unclear. Trimming pared 2 bases from V and 6 bases from J, leaving 7 bases between. CDR3 length: 11 residues. Looked up from germline, CDR1 is SQVTM and CDR2 is ANQGSEA.